This record looks at one T cell receptor beta chain sequence and its context. Which antigen it targets is not known. Per-base quality was not reported, and no clone a single base away is much larger than it. These data belong to a study of T cell responses to AZD1222 COVID-19 vaccine (dated by TCRdb to the early 2020s). Regarding the study in general: A total of 230 to 250 trial participants underwent TCR sequencing, of whom about 210 had received two doses of AZD1222 and some 25 had received two doses of the MenACWY control vaccine. Trial participants were enrolled into age subgroups of 18-55, 56-69 and 70-plus years, which contained approximately 150, 28 and 58 TCR-sequenced participants, respectively. Overall results and qualifications from the work: No day 14 peak-response samples were available, so repertoires were characterized only after the peak T cell response. In the small 56-69-year group, the increase in depth fell short of significance, most likely because of low power. Only five to seven AZD1222 recipients were SARS-CoV-2 seropositive at baseline, limiting conclusions about previously exposed vaccinees. A significant rise in spike-specific TCR breadth and depth was observed after two AZD1222 doses relative to day 0 and relative to MenACWY recipients. Participants were mostly white British, with more females than males. The authors suggested clonal diversity may have been underestimated. CD4 TCRs associated with the vaccine covered the entire spike protein, and the dominant responses were in regions 160-218 and 743-854. Reportedly, close to half of the unique spike-specific TCRs recognized epitopes lying outside the regions that are mutated in the B.1.351 and B.1.1.7 variants.

What this sample's time point label stands for: about 28 days (+/-7) after the second vaccine dose. AZD1222 recipients whose second dose came at about 4 weeks and those whose second dose came at about 12 weeks were combined into one group, since spike-specific TCR depth and breadth did not differ between the two schedules. Vaccinee samples came from UK trials COV001 and COV002, including a single-blind randomized controlled phase 2/3 trial of AZD1222 (ChAdOx1 nCoV-19) in healthy adults. Trial participant PBMC samples were collected at day 0 and day 28 after the second dose for TCRbeta chain sequencing. The CDR3 regions of human TCRbeta chains were analyzed by immunosequencing. The authors processed their data as follows. Repertoire TCRs were matched against a reference library of SARS-CoV-2-specific TCRs generated with the MIRA antigen-specificity platform. Breadth was defined as the fraction of unique TCRs that were SARS-CoV-2-associated, and depth was defined as the fraction of total T cells that were SARS-CoV-2-associated. Using the MIRA data, each spike-specific TCR was assigned both to the spike region to which the TCR was reactive and to a CD4 or CD8 class. Log10-transformed breadth and depth values were compared by one-way ANOVA with Sidak's multiple comparisons tests. TCRdb provides this immuneACCESS table in a form limited to in-frame rearrangements. Some clones are lacking; in checked studies, under half of them reflect an unresolved V gene, and why the rest are absent is not known. V, J and clone size are taken as reported in that table, and D and trimming were inferred from the DNA itself. The sample table lists 250,000 to 300,000 clones, around 93% of them with a count of one. Less than 0.65% of the sample is taken by the ten largest.

Its CDR3 holds 15 amino acids, cysteine through phenylalanine. The sequence is cut down to CDR3 DNA, 45 bases in frame from base 1. V loses 6 bases at its end and J loses 11 bases; junction bases beyond the gene matches: 12. Per the germline V gene, MDHEN is the CDR1 and SYDVKM is the CDR2. The source of this sequence is an adult who received the AZD1222 COVID-19 vaccine. Sequenced here: peripheral blood, sampled 28 days after the second AZD1222 dose. The chain links TRBV28 with TRBJ1-6, with 8 junctional bases fitting TRBD1. The DNA is TGTGCCAGCAGAACCTCAGGGGGCTTAGATCCACCCCTCCACTTT. It translates as CASRTSGGLDPPLHF.